This T cell receptor beta chain was documented in a study of blood T cell repertoires in COVID-19. About the study: Acute and convalescent COVID-19 samples came from the United States, Italy and Spain. T cells, B-cell-depleted T cells, or PBMCs supplied cDNA or gDNA.

Trimming removed 7 bases at V and 4 bases at J, with 12 bases between. The CDR3 consists of 13 residues. CDR1 is SNHLY and CDR2 is FYNNEI in the germline V gene. Per the original data handling: The authors estimated nucleated cell counts from reference gene primer amplification. Sequencing was performed with immunoSEQ multiplex PCR; in TCRdb, only in-frame clones are kept and a portion is missing. D and trimming were read from the DNA, whereas the V and J calls and clone size are those reported in that table. The repertoire holds 250,000 to 400,000 clones, more than 70% seen once, with 1.5% to 2% in the top ten. Patients of the Seattle cohort, enrolled during active infection, were followed longitudinally.

This chain uses TRBV2 with TRBJ2-3; D is undetermined. Sequencing was carried out using peripheral blood. The sequence derives from a woman aged 25 to 39 with COVID-19, enrolled during active disease. The CDR3 reads CASNPGSADTQYF. In DNA, the CDR3 is TGTGCCAGCAATCCCGGGTCCGCAGATACGCAGTATTTT.